This T cell receptor (beta chain) was recorded in a study of OX40 agonist ivuxolimab in advanced cancers. Overall study results and limits: Averaging showed that CD8+ T cells had more expanded clones than CD4+ did.

This clone has a single count. The antigen is not known. Sequencing was performed with immunoSEQ multiplex PCR; in TCRdb, only in-frame clones are kept and a portion is missing. The top ten clones hold approximately 16% of a sample with fewer than 45,000 clones, about 85% of them seen once. This CDR3 has 12 amino acids. The germline CDR1 and CDR2 sequences are SQVTM and ANQGSEA. The ends lost 7 bases at V and 6 bases at J; junction bases unmatched: 2. The sample consisted of CD4+ or CD8+ T cells sorted from blood, taken in a trial of the OX40 agonist ivuxolimab. This receptor was taken from an adult with an advanced solid tumor such as melanoma, head and neck, liver or kidney cancer. The chain links TRBV29-1 to TRBJ2-2; 10 bases line up with TRBD1. The CDR3 DNA follows: TGCAGCGGGACAGGGGGGCCCGGGGAGCTGTTTTTT. Encoded protein: CSGTGGPGELFF.